This T cell receptor (beta chain) was documented in a study of PD-L1 blockade in urothelial cancer. Background on the study: In the patient group, about 90% of the roughly 29 were males with bladder-origin urothelial cancer. Study results and limitations: Enhanced expansion of tumor-associated blood clones at 3 weeks characterized durable-benefit patients.

This clone was seen only a few times. What it recognizes is unknown. Every patient provided from 1 to 8 samples, collected pretreatment and on-treatment. This CDR3 region has 13 residues. Trimming stripped 6 bases from V and 1 base from J, with 9 bases between. Germline V lookup: CDR1 LNHDA, CDR2 SQIVND (reference sequence). Spike-ins of synthetic TCR analog templates went into each PCR. Sequencing used immunoSEQ multiplex PCR; TCRdb keeps in-frame clones, though not all of them. This table has about 81,000 clones, more than 85% appearing once. The TCR sequence derives from a man in his 60s with urothelial cancer. The material sequenced was PBMCs, taken around atezolizumab (anti-PD-L1) treatment. This rearrangement joins TRBV19 to TRBJ1-1; possible D gene TRBD1, 5 bases. The CDR3 here is CASSLDRNTEAFF. CDR3 in DNA: TGTGCCAGTAGCCTAGACAGGAACACTGAAGCTTTCTTT.